The 13 T cell receptor beta chains reported below all come from one sample, sequenced in a study of blood T cell repertoires in COVID-19. Measured with immunoSEQ multiplex PCR; TCRdb has only the in-frame clones, and not every one. The table has more than 250,000 clones, around 90% seen once. The sequencing sample was made of peripheral blood. The receptor source for this set is a human donor in a cohort sampled during active COVID-19.

The rearrangement uses TRBV7-2 and TRBJ1-1, with a weak D call TRBD1 (6 bases). Looked up from germline, CDR1 is SGHTA and CDR2 is FQGNSA. The V end lost 2 bases, the J end lost 1 base, and 11 bases lay between the germline ends. The CDR3 is 15 residues long. The CDR3: CASSLLTGGNTEAFF. The CDR3 region has the DNA TGTGCCAGCAGCTTATTGACAGGCGGGAACACTGAAGCTTTCTTT.

The V and J genes are TRBV6-6 and TRBJ1-4; D may be TRBD1 (6 bases). Germline V gene lookup returns CDR1 MNHNY and CDR2 SVGAGI (reference sequence). The CDR3 loop spans 16 amino acids. V lost 5 bases and J lost 8, with 21 bases in between. This CDR3 is CASSPPPGGEPEKLFF. For the CDR3, the DNA is TGTGCCAGCAGTCCGCCCCCTGGGGGCGAGCCCGAAAAACTGTTTTTT.

The CDR3 protein is CASKADRVKEKLFF. The CDR3 DNA is TGTGCCAGTAAAGCGGACAGGGTAAAGGAAAAACTGTTTTTT. The chain uses TRBV19 and TRBJ1-4, with 8 bases matching TRBD1. Germline-derived CDR1 and CDR2 are LNHDA and SQIVND (reference sequence). V was clipped by 7 bases and J by 8 bases; unmatched bases: 9. The CDR3 extends over 14 amino acids. Full variable domain (outside the CDR3, taken from reference TRBV19 and TRBJ1-4): DGGITQSPKYLFRKEGQNVTLSCEQNLNHDAMYWYRQDPGQGLRLIYYSQIVNDFQKGDIAEGYSVSREKKESFPLTVTSAQKNPTAFYLCASKADRVKEKLFFGSGTQLSVL.

The rearrangement joins TRBV27 to TRBJ2-6, with 8 bases fitting TRBD2. The CDR3 sequence is 15 residues long. Losses at the gene ends were 5 bases for V and 6 bases for J; bases not matched to a gene: 6. Per the germline V gene, CDR1 is MNHEY and CDR2 is SMNVEV (reference sequence). The CDR3 DNA sequence: TGTGCCAGCAGTCCGAAGCGGGAGTTGGCCAACGTCCTGACTTTC. Amino acids: CASSPKRELANVLTF.

V is TRBV6-5 and J is TRBJ2-3; 10 bases align to TRBD2. Per the germline V gene, CDR1 is MNHEY and CDR2 is SVGAGI. Trimming at V came to 8 bases and at J to 6 bases, leaving 11 bases not matched to a gene. The CDR3 length is 15 residues. This CDR3 is CASGSPAGGEDTQYF. The CDR3, as DNA: TGTGCCAGCGGAAGCCCAGCGGGAGGGGAGGATACGCAGTATTTT.

The CDR3 spells CASSLGQLYGYTF. For the CDR3, the DNA is TGTGCCAGCAGCTTGGGACAGCTCTATGGCTACACCTTC. The rearrangement uses TRBV7-2 and TRBJ1-2; 7 bases are a match to TRBD1. This CDR3 has 13 residues. V shed 3 bases and J 4 bases; nucleotides not matched to a gene: 2. Germline V gene data show CDR1 as SGHTA and CDR2 as FQGNSA.

As concerns this clone: At one of its ends the junction is not consistent with the germline gene, which may arise from a read error. The chain has TRBV2 and TRBJ2-1, with TRBD2 as a possible D gene (5 bases). Per germline, CDR1 SNHLY and CDR2 FYNNEI. CDR3 length: 16 amino acids. The CDR3 nucleotides read TGTGCCAGCAGAGAAGAGAGCGGTACACTATACAATGAGCAGTTCTTC. Translation: CASREESGTLYNEQFF.

Of note for this clone: Other DNA sequences within the sample encode an identical CDR3. The chain uses TRBV9 and TRBJ2-7; 9 nucleotides line up with TRBD2. V was pared by 0 bases and J by 4 bases, with 11 bases of the junction left unmatched. The germline V gene encodes CDR1 SGDLS and CDR2 YYNGEE. This CDR3 spans 17 amino acids. In nucleotides, the CDR3 is TGTGCCAGCAGCGTAGATGGTCGGCGGGAGGGCCCTTACGAGCAGTACTTC. Encoded protein: CASSVDGRREGPYEQYF.

The gene calls are TRBV4-3 and TRBJ2-2, with D maybe TRBD2 (6 bases). This CDR3 comprises 17 residues. Between the trimmed V and J ends, which lost 3 bases and 1 base, there was a span of 15 bases. Germline CDR1 LGHNA, CDR2 YSLEER. The CDR3: CASSQKTGGLNTGELFF. In DNA, the CDR3 is TGCGCCAGCAGCCAGAAGACCGGGGGTTTGAACACCGGGGAGCTGTTTTTT.

This chain uses TRBV6-1 with TRBJ1-1, with TRBD1 matching 8 bases. The CDR3 length is 15 residues. Trimming cost V 2 bases and J 0 bases; bases outside gene matches: 2. Germline values: CDR1 MNHNS, CDR2 SASEGT. CDR3 sequence: CASSERQGLNTEAFF. The DNA for the CDR3 is TGTGCCAGCAGTGAAAGACAGGGGTTGAACACTGAAGCTTTCTTT.

The chain employs TRBV7-2 and TRBJ1-3; 10 bases match TRBD1. The CDR3 is made up of 17 amino acids. J gave up 2 bases and V 5 bases, and 9 bases lay outside the gene matches. Germline CDR1 SGHTA, CDR2 FQGNSA. The CDR3 nucleotides read TGTGCCAGCAGCCTCGGACAGGGGGGTAAACCTGGAAACACCATATATTTT. Protein sequence: CASSLGQGGKPGNTIYF. Complete variable domain (other parts from reference TRBV7-2 and TRBJ1-3): GAGVSQSPSNKVTEKGKDVELRCDPISGHTALYWYRQSLGQGLEFLIYFQGNSAPDKSGLPSDRFSAERTGGSVSTLTIQRTQQEDSAVYLCASSLGQGGKPGNTIYFGEGSWLTVV.

This chain connects TRBV7-9 to TRBJ1-2; 9 nucleotides line up with TRBD1. Germline loops: CDR1 SEHNR, CDR2 FQNEAQ (reference sequence). The CDR3 length is 15 residues. With 5 bases clipped from V and 2 bases from J, the junction kept 6 bases outside the gene matches. The chain's CDR3 is CASSPRGTGNYGYTF. The CDR3, as DNA: TGTGCCAGCAGCCCCAGGGGGACAGGGAACTATGGCTACACCTTC.

This clone was picked up one time. V is TRBV6-6 and J is TRBJ1-2; D unresolved. The CDR3 runs 14 residues. Germline loops: CDR1 MNHNY, CDR2 SVGAGI (reference sequence). The V gene lost 0 bases and the J gene lost 7 bases, with 12 bases spanning the gap. The CDR3 sequence: CASSYSEGVSGYTF. DNA for the CDR3: TGTGCCAGCAGTTACTCAGAGGGTGTGAGTGGCTACACCTTC.